Listed here are 32 T cell receptor beta chains from one sample, sequenced in a study of beta chain features in type 1 diabetes. TCRB transcripts that were expressed got sequenced, as all of the isolated RNA had been reverse transcribed. TCRdb's copy holds only in-frame clones and misses some; the assay was immunoSEQ multiplex PCR. The table lists roughly 350,000 clones, 8% to 10% of them singletons, with 0.55% to 0.75% in the top ten. Study-level results: People with Type 1 diabetes carried modestly yet significantly shorter TCRB CDR3s in all four CD4+ subsets.

For these TCRs, the target antigens are not known. Sequencing was done on a sample of central memory CD4+ T cells from blood. The receptors shown here come from a man under 40 with type 1 diabetes.

This clone was seen a handful of times. The V call is TRBV9, the J call TRBJ2-2, with TRBD1 identical over 10 bases. Trimming at V came to 4 bases and at J to 3 bases, leaving 6 bases not matched to a gene. Per the germline V gene, CDR1 is SGDLS and CDR2 is YYNGEE. The CDR3 contains 16 residues. The CDR3 DNA is TGTGCCAGCAGCCGTGGGACAGGGGTCGACACCGGGGAGCTGTTTTTT. Its translation: CASSRGTGVDTGELFF.

This clone was seen more than once but under ten times. This chain joins TRBV10-3 and TRBJ2-4; the match to TRBD2 covers 9 bases. The CDR3 covers 12 residues. CDR1 is ENHRY and CDR2 is SYGVKD in the germline V gene. V was clipped by 9 bases and J by 7 bases; unmatched bases: 4. For the CDR3, the DNA is TGTGCCATACGGACTAGCGAGAACATTCAGTACTTC. This translates into CAIRTSENIQYF.

This clone was seen only a few times. The chain recombines TRBV6-5 with TRBJ1-5, with TRBD1 as a possible D gene (5 bases). The ends were cut back, 10 bases at V and 0 bases at J, with 10 bases in the middle. This CDR3 contains 13 residues. CDR1 is MNHEY and CDR2 is SVGAGI in the germline V gene. CDR3 residues: CAIGRGSNQPQHF. DNA for the CDR3: TGTGCCATCGGGAGGGGTAGCAATCAGCCCCAGCATTTT.

This clone was detected ten times or more. The chain uses TRBV7-9 and TRBJ2-1; possibly TRBD2 for D (6 bases). Trimming took 3 bases from V and 6 from J, leaving 12 bases between them. Germline V lookup: CDR1 SEHNR, CDR2 FQNEAQ (reference sequence). The CDR3 contains 14 residues. The CDR3 loop reads CASSFGGTFNEQFF. CDR3 nucleotide sequence: TGTGCCAGCAGCTTTGGCGGGACGTTCAATGAGCAGTTCTTC.

This clone was detected ten times or more. This rearrangement joins TRBV30 to TRBJ2-7, with TRBD2 identical over 9 bases. The ends lost 7 bases at V and 5 bases at J; junction bases unmatched: 12. Per germline, CDR1 GTSNPN and CDR2 SVGIG (reference sequence). This CDR3 contains 14 residues. The CDR3 DNA sequence: TGTGCCTCACCAAAGGGGCTAGCGGGAAACGAGCAGTACTTC. It yields the protein CASPKGLAGNEQYF.

Concerning this clone: The same CDR3 also results from other DNA sequences found in this sample. V usage is TRBV5-1 and J usage is TRBJ1-1; 11 nucleotides agree with TRBD1. The V gene end was trimmed by 2 bases and the J gene end by 3 bases; junction bases not matched to a gene: 9. Germline CDR1 and CDR2: SGHRS and YFSETQ. The CDR3 runs to 17 residues. This CDR3 is CASSLRGGTGGHTEAFF. The CDR3 region has the DNA TGCGCCAGCAGCTTAAGAGGTGGGACAGGGGGGCACACTGAAGCTTTCTTT. Full variable domain (remainder filled in from reference TRBV5-1 and TRBJ1-1): KAGVTQTPRYLIKTRGQQVTLSCSPISGHRSVSWYQQTPGQGLQFLFEYFSETQRNKGNFPGRFSGRQFSNSRSEMNVSTLELGDSALYLCASSLRGGTGGHTEAFFGQGTRLTVV.

This chain links TRBV7-2 with TRBJ2-5, with TRBD2 identical over 8 bases. After removal of 5 bases from V and 0 bases from J, the junction contained 5 bases not matched to a gene. Germline-derived CDR1 and CDR2 are SGHTA and FQGNSA. The CDR3 is 15 residues long. Here the CDR3 reads CASSRYSGNQETQYF. For the CDR3, the DNA is TGTGCCAGCAGCCGATATAGCGGGAACCAAGAGACCCAGTACTTC.

V is TRBV4-1 and J is TRBJ2-2; D is unclear. The germline gives CDR1 MGHRA, CDR2 YSYEKL. Trimming took 4 bases from V and 0 from J, leaving 12 bases between them. CDR3 length equals 16 residues. The CDR3 bases are TGCGCCAGCAGCCGCGTCCTCGTCGCGAACACCGGGGAGCTGTTTTTT. Protein sequence: CASSRVLVANTGELFF.

A remark on this clone: The sample carries other DNA sequences with the same CDR3. The V gene is TRBV6-1, the J gene TRBJ2-7; D might be TRBD1 (5 bases). Looked up from germline, CDR1 is MNHNS and CDR2 is SASEGT. CDR3 length equals 15 residues. Trimming removed 0 bases from V and 3 bases from J, with 12 bases in between. The DNA of the CDR3 is TGTGCCAGCAGTGAAGCGCTAGGGGCTCTCTACGAGCAGTACTTC. It specifies CASSEALGALYEQYF.

The rearrangement uses TRBV19 and TRBJ2-1, with 7 positions matching TRBD2. The CDR3 totals 17 residues. The germline V gene encodes CDR1 LNHDA and CDR2 SQIVND (reference sequence). Germline trimming cut 4 bases from V and 7 bases from J; bases unmatched to any gene: 16. Written as DNA, the CDR3 is TGTGCCAGTAGTAATGAGGGAGTAGCGGGTTCAAGGAATGAGCAGTTCTTC. Residues: CASSNEGVAGSRNEQFF.

V usage is TRBV5-1 and J usage is TRBJ1-1; weak D call: TRBD1 (5 bases). This CDR3 has 13 residues. The V end was cut by 2 bases, the J end by 5 bases, with 10 bases between. The germline V gene has CDR1 SGHRS and CDR2 YFSETQ. CDR3 loop: CASSFQGQTEAFF. The CDR3 DNA reads TGCGCCAGCAGCTTTCAGGGCCAAACTGAAGCTTTCTTT. Combining the CDR3 with reference TRBV5-1 and TRBJ1-1 gives the whole variable domain KAGVTQTPRYLIKTRGQQVTLSCSPISGHRSVSWYQQTPGQGLQFLFEYFSETQRNKGNFPGRFSGRQFSNSRSEMNVSTLELGDSALYLCASSFQGQTEAFFGQGTRLTVV.

Only a few counts were recorded for this clone. The gene calls are TRBV19 and TRBJ2-7; 8 bases align to TRBD1. CDR1 is LNHDA and CDR2 is SQIVND in the germline V gene (reference sequence). V shed 5 bases and J 6 bases; nucleotides not matched to a gene: 9. The CDR3 sequence is 14 residues long. In nucleotides, the CDR3 is TGTGCCAGTAGTCCACGGACAGGGCCGGGCGAGCAGTACTTC. Translated: CASSPRTGPGEQYF.

The table lists this clone with a few counts. The chain is built from TRBV13 and TRBJ2-4; either TRBD1 or TRBD2 may fit D (5 bases each). This CDR3 has 17 residues. Trimming stripped 7 bases from V and 0 bases from J, with 19 bases between. Germline V lookup: CDR1 PRHDT, CDR2 FYEKMQ (reference sequence). The CDR3: CASNPGRDILAKNIQYF. The CDR3 DNA reads as TGTGCCAGCAACCCGGGACGGGATATCCTAGCCAAAAACATTCAGTACTTC. The entire variable domain, with the rest obtained from reference TRBV13 and TRBJ2-4, is as follows: AAGVIQSPRHLIKEKRETATLKCYPIPRHDTVYWYQQGPGQDPQFLISFYEKMQSDKGSIPDRFSAQQFSDYHSELNMSSLELGDSALYFCASNPGRDILAKNIQYFGAGTRLSVL.

Comments on this clone: A much larger clone differs from this one at a single base, so this may be a read error. The chain combines TRBV4-1 with TRBJ1-2; D is ambiguous. V lost 1 base to trimming and J lost 4 bases, with 10 bases between them. Per the germline V gene, CDR1 is MGHRA and CDR2 is YSYEKL. CDR3 length: 14 amino acids. The DNA for the CDR3 is TGCGCCAGCAGCCAAGGTGGTGCAGTCTATGGCTACACCTTC. This gives the protein CASSQGGAVYGYTF.

Many counts were recorded for this clone. V gene TRBV28 combines with J gene TRBJ2-7; 7 bases match TRBD1. This CDR3 spans 14 amino acids. Per germline, CDR1 MDHEN and CDR2 SYDVKM. V dropped 7 bases and J dropped 0; count of bases not matched to a gene: 6. The CDR3 protein is CASKRGDSSYEQYF. CDR3 DNA: TGTGCCAGCAAAAGAGGGGACAGCTCCTACGAGCAGTACTTC.

This clone was picked up a small number of times. The V gene is TRBV19, the J gene TRBJ1-1, with 8 positions matching TRBD1. Germline lookup yields CDR1 LNHDA and CDR2 SQIVND (reference sequence). This CDR3 comprises 15 residues. With V trimmed by 2 bases and J by 8 bases, 10 bases remained unmatched. CDR3 sequence reads: CASSIRNQGAREAFF. The CDR3, as DNA: TGTGCCAGTAGTATACGCAACCAGGGGGCTCGGGAAGCTTTCTTT.

This clone was counted between two and nine times. The genes are TRBV7-2 and TRBJ2-7; D ambiguous. With 2 bases removed from V and 0 bases from J, the gap between germline ends came to 8 bases. This CDR3 has 14 residues. The germline CDR1 and CDR2 sequences are SGHTA and FQGNSA. CDR3 nucleotides: TGTGCCAGCAGCTTATTCGCGACCTCCTACGAGCAGTACTTC. It codes for CASSLFATSYEQYF.

The chain couples TRBV4-2 to TRBJ2-2, with TRBD2 as a possible D gene (5 bases). Germline lookup yields CDR1 LGHNA and CDR2 YNFKEQ. The V and J ends lost 3 bases and 5 bases respectively, with 13 bases between them. This CDR3 is 15 amino acids long. For the CDR3, the DNA is TGTGCCAGCAGCCAGTCCCTAGCAAATACCGGGGAGCTGTTTTTT. It is translated as CASSQSLANTGELFF.

Of note for this clone: The sample holds other DNA sequences that translate to the same CDR3. The chain recombines TRBV7-9 with TRBJ1-1; D unresolved. The germline gives CDR1 SEHNR, CDR2 FQNEAQ (reference sequence). Trimming stripped 3 bases from V and 4 bases from J, with 12 bases between. This CDR3 region has 14 residues. The CDR3 DNA reads as TGTGCCAGCAGCTTTACTGGAGGTGGCACTGAAGCTTTCTTT. Encoded protein: CASSFTGGGTEAFF.

This clone was observed a few times. The chain carries TRBV6-5 and TRBJ1-1, with D uncertain. Germline V gene lookup returns CDR1 MNHEY and CDR2 SVGAGI. V was pared by 5 bases and J by 1 base, with 8 bases between. This CDR3 has 13 residues. The CDR3 DNA reads TGTGCCAGCAGTCGAGAAGAGAACACTGAAGCTTTCTTT. Protein: CASSREENTEAFF.

This clone was recorded a few times. The chain has TRBV19 and TRBJ2-1; 9 bases are shared with TRBD2. The CDR3 covers 16 residues. Germline V gene lookup returns CDR1 LNHDA and CDR2 SQIVND (reference sequence). The V segment lost 4 bases and the J segment 2 bases; nucleotides outside the gene matches: 6. The CDR3 loop is CASSTTSGSTYNEQFF. The CDR3 nucleotides are TGTGCCAGTAGTACGACTAGCGGAAGCACCTACAATGAGCAGTTCTTC.

This clone was counted between two and nine times. The rearrangement links TRBV4-2 to TRBJ2-7; no reliable D call. The germline V gene has CDR1 LGHNA and CDR2 YNFKEQ. This CDR3 contains 14 residues. V was pared by 1 base and J by 5 bases, with 12 bases between. CDR3 region: CASSQGWLGDEQYF. The CDR3 coding sequence is TGTGCCAGCAGCCAAGGATGGCTAGGCGACGAGCAGTACTTC.

This sequence joins TRBV5-1 and TRBJ2-7, with TRBD1 identical over 9 bases. The J segment lost 5 bases and the V segment lost 4 bases, leaving 4 bases of the junction unmatched. The CDR3 is 13 residues long. From germline, CDR1 is SGHRS and CDR2 YFSETQ. In nucleotides, the CDR3 is TGCGCCAGCAGCCGGGACAGGGACGACGAGCAGTACTTC. As protein: CASSRDRDDEQYF.

Only a few counts were recorded for this clone. This chain connects TRBV21-1 to TRBJ1-2; the DNA was not used to check the table's D call, TRBD1. TRBV21-1 is tagged as a pseudogene. The CDR3 totals 16 residues. CDR3 loop: CASSKQTTQHSYGYTF. CDR3 DNA: TGTGCCAGCAGCAAACAGACGACACAGCATTCCTATGGCTACACCTTC.

This chain links TRBV7-8 with TRBJ2-5; 9 nucleotides line up with TRBD2. The J segment lost 11 bases and the V segment lost 4 bases, leaving 8 bases of the junction unmatched. This CDR3 has 13 residues. CDR1 and CDR2 from the germline V gene are SGHVS and FQNEAQ. Written as DNA, the CDR3 is TGTGCCAGCAGCTCACGACTAGCGGTGAAGCAGTACTTC. It specifies CASSSRLAVKQYF.

The genes are TRBV15 and TRBJ2-1; D unclear. The CDR3 has 13 residues. The germline gives CDR1 LNHNV, CDR2 YYDKDF (reference sequence). V dropped 0 bases and J dropped 10 bases, with 10 bases sitting between them. The CDR3 sequence: CATSRDLSGEQFF. The CDR3 DNA reads TGTGCCACCAGCAGAGATTTGAGTGGAGAGCAGTTCTTC. Combining the CDR3 with reference TRBV15 and TRBJ2-1 gives the whole variable domain DAMVIQNPRYQVTQFGKPVTLSCSQTLNHNVMYWYQQKSSQAPKLLFHYYDKDFNNEADTPDNFQSRRPNTSFCFLDIRSPGLGDTAMYLCATSRDLSGEQFFGPGTRLTVL.

This clone showed up just a few times. V and J are TRBV11-2 and TRBJ2-3; 8 bases fit TRBD2. V dropped 1 base and J dropped 1; count of bases not matched to a gene: 4. The CDR3 spans 16 residues. From germline, CDR1 is SGHAT and CDR2 FQNNGV. The CDR3 sequence: CASSLGVLAGTDTQYF. The CDR3 coding sequence is TGTGCCAGCAGCTTAGGAGTACTAGCGGGCACAGATACGCAGTATTTT.

The table lists this clone with a few counts. The J gene is TRBJ1-1, the V gene TRBV6-1; D call uncertain. From germline, CDR1 is MNHNS and CDR2 SASEGT. The CDR3 sequence is 15 residues long. The V gene lost 3 bases and the J gene lost 0 bases, with 11 bases spanning the gap. The CDR3 nucleotides are TGTGCCAGCAGTGACGACGGCGGAATGAACACTGAAGCTTTCTTT. As protein: CASSDDGGMNTEAFF.

The chain carries TRBV28 and TRBJ1-4, with 7 bases that match TRBD1. Looked up from germline, CDR1 is MDHEN and CDR2 is SYDVKM. The V segment lost 3 bases and the J segment 3 bases; nucleotides outside the gene matches: 7. This CDR3 contains 16 residues. The CDR3 DNA reads TGTGCCAGCAGTTTGGGACTTGGGACAGCTAATGAAAAACTGTTTTTT. It translates to CASSLGLGTANEKLFF. The whole variable domain, filled in from reference TRBV28 and TRBJ1-4, reads DVKVTQSSRYLVKRTGEKVFLECVQDMDHENMFWYRQDPGLGLRLIYFSYDVKMKEKGDIPEGYSVSREKKERFSLILESASTNQTSMYLCASSLGLGTANEKLFFGSGTQLSVL.

The chain couples TRBV29-1 to TRBJ1-1; D is unresolved. With 5 bases removed from V and 7 bases from J, the gap between germline ends came to 8 bases. The CDR3 has 10 amino acids. Germline CDR1 SQVTM, CDR2 ANQGSEA. CDR3 DNA sequence: TGCAGCGTTCACGGGGTTGAAGCTTTCTTT. Residues: CSVHGVEAFF.

Details on this clone: At one end, the junction sequence differs from germline, possibly due to a read error. The V gene is TRBV13, the J gene TRBJ2-4; D is possibly TRBD2 (5 bases). The CDR3 has 16 residues. The germline CDR1 and CDR2 sequences are PRHDT and FYEKMQ (reference sequence). CDR3 nucleotides: TGCGCCAGCAGCCATGCTTTGCGGGCTAGAGGTAACATTCAGTACTTC. Translated: CASSHALRARGNIQYF. Together with reference TRBV13 and TRBJ2-4, the CDR3 gives the full variable domain: AAGVIQSPRHLIKEKRETATLKCYPIPRHDTVYWYQQGPGQDPQFLISFYEKMQSDKGSIPDRFSAQQFSDYHSELNMSSLELGDSALYFCASSHALRARGNIQYFGAGTRLSVL.

The chain employs TRBV7-2 and TRBJ2-1, with 9 bases identical to TRBD2. J was trimmed by 8 bases and V by 5 bases; bases with no gene match: 4. The V gene's germline CDR1 is SGHTA and CDR2 FQGNSA. CDR3 length equals 13 residues. The CDR3 loop reads CASSLSGSHEQFF. The CDR3 DNA sequence: TGTGCCAGCAGCCTTAGCGGGAGCCATGAGCAGTTCTTC. Supplemented by reference TRBV7-2 and TRBJ2-1, the full variable domain reads GAGVSQSPSNKVTEKGKDVELRCDPISGHTALYWYRQSLGQGLEFLIYFQGNSAPDKSGLPSDRFSAERTGGSVSTLTIQRTQQEDSAVYLCASSLSGSHEQFFGPGTRLTVL.